The 24 T cell receptor beta chains below all came from one sample that was sequenced in a study of post-analysis software for immune sequencing data. Antigens of these TCRs are unknown. Unique molecular identifiers were built into the TCR beta cDNA libraries. TCRdb used MiXCR to reprocess the PCR reads, holding one entry per CDR3 protein. The table lists roughly 870,000 distinct CDR3 sequences, about 53% of them singletons. Study-level results: Higher frequency in patients than in controls was seen for about five TRBV segments, with TRBV5-6, TRBV5-1 and TRBV20-1 among them.

Sequenced sample: blood. All receptors come from a girl under 18 with multiple sclerosis.

The sample holds a few counts of this clonotype. V usage is TRBV29-1 and J usage is TRBJ2-1; the D gene is possibly TRBD2 (6 bases). Germline V gene data show CDR1 as SQVTM and CDR2 as ANQGSEA. Trimming removed 6 bases from V and 12 bases from J, with 21 bases in between. CDR3 size: 13 residues. The CDR3: CSVSTSGGFGQFF. CDR3 nucleotide sequence: TGCAGCGTCTCGACGAGTGGGGGGTTTGGGCAGTTCTTC.

This clonotype appeared a few times. One end of the junction does not line up with germline, which may come from a read error. The chain recombines TRBV10-3 with TRBJ2-5; D might be TRBD2 (6 bases). The J call is uncertain, as TRBJ2-7 better fits the DNA end. The CDR3 covers 14 residues. Germline V gene sequence: CDR1 ENHRY, CDR2 SYGVKD. CDR3 coding DNA: TGTGCCACCAGTGTGGGGGGAATGGGCTACGAGCAGTACTTC. It translates to CATSVGGMGYEQYF.

The rearrangement uses TRBV12-3 or TRBV12-4 and TRBJ1-6, with 11 bases identical to TRBD1. The ends lost 5 bases at V and 9 bases at J; junction bases unmatched: 3. The CDR3 length is 14 residues. CDR3 sequence reads: CASSRTGGISPLHF. CDR3 DNA: TGTGCCAGCAGTCGGACAGGGGGCATTTCACCCCTCCACTTT.

The rearrangement links TRBV5-1 to TRBJ2-6, with 10 bases identical to TRBD2. Germline CDR1 SGHRS, CDR2 YFSETQ. This CDR3 spans 16 amino acids. Trimming removed 6 bases from V and 5 bases from J; junction bases left unmatched: 8. The CDR3 is CASTPAGGEWANVLTF. The CDR3 DNA is TGCGCCAGCACGCCAGCGGGAGGGGAATGGGCCAACGTCCTGACTTTC.

The genes are TRBV5-1 and TRBJ2-3, with a weak D call TRBD2 (6 bases). Trimming cost V 0 bases and J 4 bases, with 15 bases left between them. The CDR3 has 16 amino acids. From germline, CDR1 is SGHRS and CDR2 YFSETQ. In DNA form, the CDR3 reads TGCGCCAGCAGCTTGGGCCGAGGTAGCGGAGCAGATACGCAGTATTTT. This translates into CASSLGRGSGADTQYF.

The chain links TRBV7-9 to TRBJ2-5, with D perhaps assigned TRBD1 or TRBD2 (5 bases each). The CDR3 is 16 residues long. V was clipped by 4 bases and J by 2 bases, with 17 bases between them. Looked up from germline, CDR1 is SEHNR and CDR2 is FQNEAQ (reference sequence). CDR3 residues: CASSSAAGPGQETQYF. The DNA of the CDR3 is TGTGCCAGCAGCTCGGCCGCAGGGCCGGGACAAGAGACCCAGTACTTC.

The CDR3 DNA is TGTGCCAGCTCTCTCACGTCGGTATCCTATGGCTACACCTTC. Translating it yields CASSLTSVSYGYTF. J is TRBJ1-2 and V is TRBV7-9; D gene uncertain. This CDR3 region has 14 residues. Trimming pared 8 bases from V and 4 bases from J, leaving 17 bases between. CDR1 and CDR2 from the germline V gene are SEHNR and FQNEAQ (reference sequence).

V usage is TRBV5-5 and J usage is TRBJ2-5; 9 nucleotides align to TRBD1. The J call is doubtful: the DNA matches TRBJ2-7 better. The CDR3 totals 15 residues. Germline-derived CDR1 and CDR2 are SGHKS and YYEKEE (reference sequence). The CDR3 here is CASSLVPDRGYEQYF. The CDR3 DNA is TGTGCCAGCAGCTTGGTCCCGGACAGGGGTTACGAGCAGTACTTC.

V gene TRBV14 combines with J gene TRBJ1-2; 9 bases are a match to TRBD1. Trimming took 6 bases from V and 6 from J; bases not matched to a gene: 11. CDR1 is SGHDN and CDR2 is FVKESK in the germline V gene. The CDR3 totals 15 residues. DNA for the CDR3: TGTGCCAGCAGTCGATCCGGGACAGGGTTCAATGGCTACACCTTC. Its translation is CASSRSGTGFNGYTF.

The chain uses TRBV20-1 and TRBJ2-5, with 13 positions matching TRBD2. The trim removed 6 bases at V and 6 bases at J, leaving 4 bases unmatched. Per germline, CDR1 DFQATT and CDR2 SNEGSKA (reference sequence). The CDR3 length is 13 residues. The CDR3 loop reads CSAGLAGVKTQYF. CDR3 sequence (DNA): TGCAGTGCCGGACTAGCGGGAGTCAAGACCCAGTACTTC.

There are a few counts of this clonotype. CDR3 DNA sequence: TGCGCCAGCAGCCCCAAACAGGGGCTGGTCCAGGAGACCCAGTACTTC. Encoded protein: CASSPKQGLVQETQYF. The chain combines TRBV5-1 with TRBJ2-5; 7 bases line up with TRBD1. The germline V gene encodes CDR1 SGHRS and CDR2 YFSETQ. The length of the CDR3 is 16 residues. Losses at the gene ends were 4 bases for V and 5 bases for J; bases not matched to a gene: 14.

J is TRBJ2-1 and V is TRBV7-7; the match to TRBD1 covers 11 bases. Germline assignment: CDR1 SSHAT and CDR2 FNYEAQ (reference sequence). CDR3 length: 15 amino acids. Trimming took 5 bases from V and 2 from J; bases not matched to a gene: 2. As DNA, the CDR3 is TGTGCCAGCAGCGGACAGGGGGCAGCCTACAATGAGCAGTTCTTC. It translates to CASSGQGAAYNEQFF.

This clonotype was seen only a few times. The V and J genes are TRBV20-1 and TRBJ2-1, with D possibly TRBD2 on 5 matching bases. Trimming shortened V by 3 bases and J by 3 bases, and 12 bases separated the two germline ends. This CDR3 has 14 amino acids. The germline gives CDR1 DFQATT, CDR2 SNEGSKA (reference sequence). The DNA for the CDR3 is TGCAGTGCTAGTCTCCGGGAAGTCTACAATGAGCAGTTCTTC. It encodes CSASLREVYNEQFF.

The rearrangement joins TRBV29-1 to TRBJ2-5, with 8 bases that match TRBD2. There are 14 residues in the CDR3. The germline CDR1 and CDR2 sequences are SQVTM and ANQGSEA. Trimming removed 6 bases from V and 11 bases from J; junction bases left unmatched: 17. The CDR3 DNA follows: TGCAGCGTCTTCGGACTAGCAGGGGTAGGGGAGCAGTACTTC. Protein: CSVFGLAGVGEQYF.

This sequence joins TRBV3-1 and TRBJ1-1; D remains unclear. Germline CDR1 is LGHDT and CDR2 is YNNKEL (reference sequence). The CDR3 has 11 residues. Trimming removed 0 bases at V and 9 bases at J, with 5 bases between. CDR3 sequence: CASSQERKAFF. The CDR3 nucleotides are TGTGCCAGCAGCCAAGAGCGGAAAGCTTTCTTT.

Of note for this clonotype: One end of the junction is discordant with germline, which a read error may explain. This chain connects TRBV6-5 to TRBJ2-7; 8 bases are shared with TRBD1. The V gene's germline CDR1 is MNHEY and CDR2 SVGAGI. The CDR3 totals 14 residues. CDR3 protein: CASSYAGGADEQYF. CDR3 sequence (DNA): TGTGCTAGCAGTTACGCAGGGGGCGCGGACGAGCAGTACTTC.

V gene TRBV20-1 combines with J gene TRBJ2-5; 7 bases line up with TRBD1. The DNA end is a closer match to TRBJ2-7, so the J assignment may be wrong. The CDR3 contains 13 residues. CDR1 is DFQATT and CDR2 is SNEGSKA in the germline V gene (reference sequence). The CDR3 DNA follows: TGCAGTGCTCAAGGGGGCATAGCCTGCGAGCAGTACTTC. Translating gives CSAQGGIACEQYF.

This clonotype has more than one count but fewer than ten. J is TRBJ2-7 and V is TRBV20-1; the match to TRBD2 covers 7 bases. The CDR3 spans 13 residues. Losses at the gene ends were 6 bases for V and 1 base for J; bases not matched to a gene: 6. CDR1 and CDR2 from the germline V gene are DFQATT and SNEGSKA (reference sequence). CDR3: CSARTRLSYEQYF. Written as DNA, the CDR3 is TGCAGTGCAAGGACTAGATTATCCTACGAGCAGTACTTC.

The chain is built from TRBV27 and TRBJ1-2, with a possible D match to TRBD1 (6 bases). Germline CDR1 reads MNHEY; CDR2 reads SMNVEV (reference sequence). V dropped 2 bases and J dropped 2 bases, with 12 bases sitting between them. CDR3 length: 15 residues. Here the CDR3 reads CASSLRGALNYGYTF. In DNA form, the CDR3 reads TGTGCCAGCAGTTTAAGGGGGGCATTGAACTATGGCTACACCTTC.

The table lists this clonotype with a few counts. The chain links TRBV5-6 to TRBJ1-5; a weak D match, TRBD1 (5 bases). CDR3 length: 14 residues. The V end was cut by 5 bases, the J end by 4 bases, with 13 bases between. Germline values: CDR1 SGHDT, CDR2 YYEEEE. CDR3 in amino acids: CASSDSGGNQPQHF. The CDR3 bases are TGTGCCAGCAGTGACTCCGGGGGGAATCAGCCCCAGCATTTT. The variable domain in full, with the rest retrieved from reference TRBV5-6 and TRBJ1-5, is DAGVTQSPTHLIKTRGQQVTLRCSPKSGHDTVSWYQQALGQGPQFIFQYYEEEERQRGNFPDRFSGHQFPNYSSELNVNALLLGDSALYLCASSDSGGNQPQHFGDGTRLSIL.

The chain couples TRBV20-1 to TRBJ2-1; 9 bases map to TRBD2. Germline assignment: CDR1 DFQATT and CDR2 SNEGSKA (reference sequence). Trimming took 2 bases from V and 6 from J; bases not matched to a gene: 11. CDR3 size: 16 residues. Written as DNA, the CDR3 is TGCAGTGCTAGAAATCTGGGCGGGGGGGCCATCAATGAGCAGTTCTTC. Translating it yields CSARNLGGGAINEQFF.

This chain uses TRBV7-3 with TRBJ2-1; the D is unclear. The CDR3 contains 12 residues. The V gene lost 3 bases and the J gene lost 3 bases, with 3 bases spanning the gap. CDR1 is SGHTA, CDR2 FQGTGA, per germline. The CDR3 region is CASSFRYNEQFF. The CDR3 region has the DNA TGTGCCAGCAGCTTCCGCTACAATGAGCAGTTCTTC.

V and J are TRBV3-1 and TRBJ1-1; D not resolved. V lost 2 bases to trimming and J lost 7 bases, with 11 bases between them. Germline CDR1 LGHDT, CDR2 YNNKEL (reference sequence). The CDR3 totals 13 residues. The DNA for the CDR3 is TGTGCCAGCAGCCAACCCCCGATCGGTGAAGCTTTCTTT. It yields the protein CASSQPPIGEAFF.

This clonotype has at least ten counts. The rearrangement uses TRBV30 and TRBJ1-2; 9 positions match TRBD1. The CDR3 sequence is 13 residues long. The junction had 11 bases not matched to a gene; V was cut back by 8 bases and J by 7 bases. The germline CDR1 and CDR2 sequences are GTSNPN and SVGIG (reference sequence). CDR3 in DNA: TGTGCCGGCAGAGGGACAGGGCAGAGTGGCTACACCTTC. As protein: CAGRGTGQSGYTF.